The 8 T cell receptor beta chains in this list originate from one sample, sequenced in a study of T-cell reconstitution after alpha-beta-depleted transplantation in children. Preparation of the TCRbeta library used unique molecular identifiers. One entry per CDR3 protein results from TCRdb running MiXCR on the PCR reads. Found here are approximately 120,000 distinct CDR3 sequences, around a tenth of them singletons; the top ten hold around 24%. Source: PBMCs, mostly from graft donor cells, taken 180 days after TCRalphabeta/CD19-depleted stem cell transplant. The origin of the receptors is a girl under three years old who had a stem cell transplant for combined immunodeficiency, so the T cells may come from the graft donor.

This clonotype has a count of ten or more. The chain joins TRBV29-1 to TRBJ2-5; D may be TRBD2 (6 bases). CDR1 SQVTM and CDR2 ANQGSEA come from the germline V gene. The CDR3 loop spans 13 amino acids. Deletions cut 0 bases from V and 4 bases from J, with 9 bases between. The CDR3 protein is CSVEDGGLETQYF. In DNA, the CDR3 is TGCAGCGTTGAAGATGGGGGACTAGAGACCCAGTACTTC.

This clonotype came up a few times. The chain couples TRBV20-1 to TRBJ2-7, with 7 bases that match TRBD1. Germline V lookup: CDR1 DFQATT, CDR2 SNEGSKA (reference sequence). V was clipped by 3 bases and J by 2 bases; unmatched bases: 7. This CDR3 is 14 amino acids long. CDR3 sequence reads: CSASPWTGPYEQYF. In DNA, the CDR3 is TGCAGTGCTAGTCCCTGGACAGGCCCCTACGAGCAGTACTTC.

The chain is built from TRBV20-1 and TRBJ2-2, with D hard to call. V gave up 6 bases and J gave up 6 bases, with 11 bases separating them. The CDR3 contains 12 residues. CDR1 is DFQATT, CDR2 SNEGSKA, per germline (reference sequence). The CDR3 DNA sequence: TGCAGTGCCCAGCGCACTGCCGGGGAGCTGTTTTTT. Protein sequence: CSAQRTAGELFF.

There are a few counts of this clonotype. The CDR3 region is CSALDSRKTDTQYF. Written as DNA, the CDR3 is TGCAGTGCCTTGGACTCACGAAAAACAGATACGCAGTATTTT. This chain links TRBV20-1 with TRBJ2-3; D is possibly TRBD2 (5 bases). Germline values: CDR1 DFQATT, CDR2 SNEGSKA (reference sequence). V lost 6 bases and J lost 3, with 16 bases in between. The CDR3 length is 14 residues.

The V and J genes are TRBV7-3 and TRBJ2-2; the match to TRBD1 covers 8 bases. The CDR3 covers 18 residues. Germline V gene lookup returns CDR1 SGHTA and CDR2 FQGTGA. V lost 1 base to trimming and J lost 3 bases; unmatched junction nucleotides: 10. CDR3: CASSLMARGPADTGELFF. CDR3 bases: TGTGCCAGCAGCTTAATGGCCAGGGGGCCTGCGGACACCGGGGAGCTGTTTTTT. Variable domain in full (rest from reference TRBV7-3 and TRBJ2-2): GAGVSQTPSNKVTEKGKYVELRCDPISGHTALYWYRQSLGQGPEFLIYFQGTGAADDSGLPNDRFFAVRPEGSVSTLKIQRTERGDSAVYLCASSLMARGPADTGELFFGEGSRLTVL.

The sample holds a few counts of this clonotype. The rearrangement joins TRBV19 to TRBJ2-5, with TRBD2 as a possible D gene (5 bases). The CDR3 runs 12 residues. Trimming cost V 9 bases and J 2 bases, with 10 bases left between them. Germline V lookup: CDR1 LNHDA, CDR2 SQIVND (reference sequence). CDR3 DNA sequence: TGTGCCAGCCGTGGGAGACAAGAGACCCAGTACTTC. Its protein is CASRGRQETQYF.

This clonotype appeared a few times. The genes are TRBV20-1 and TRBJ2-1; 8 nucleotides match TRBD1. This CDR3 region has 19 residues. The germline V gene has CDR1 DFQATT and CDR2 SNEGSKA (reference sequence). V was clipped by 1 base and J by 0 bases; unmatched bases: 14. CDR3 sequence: CSARVWPGTQGVSYNEQFF. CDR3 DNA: TGCAGTGCTAGAGTTTGGCCTGGTACACAGGGGGTCTCCTACAATGAGCAGTTCTTC.

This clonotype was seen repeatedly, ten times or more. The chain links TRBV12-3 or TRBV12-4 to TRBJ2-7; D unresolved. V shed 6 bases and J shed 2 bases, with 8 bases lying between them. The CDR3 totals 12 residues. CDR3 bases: TGTGCCAGCAGCCAGAGTGCCTACGAGCAGTACTTC. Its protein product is CASSQSAYEQYF.